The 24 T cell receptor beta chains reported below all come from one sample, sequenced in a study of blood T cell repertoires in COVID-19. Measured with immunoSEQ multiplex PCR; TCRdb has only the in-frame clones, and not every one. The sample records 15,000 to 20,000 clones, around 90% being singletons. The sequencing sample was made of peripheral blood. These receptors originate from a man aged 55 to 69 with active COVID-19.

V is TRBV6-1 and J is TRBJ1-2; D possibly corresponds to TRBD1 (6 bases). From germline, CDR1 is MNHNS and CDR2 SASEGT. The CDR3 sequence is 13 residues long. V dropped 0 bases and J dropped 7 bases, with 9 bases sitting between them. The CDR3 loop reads CASSEAGGAGYTF. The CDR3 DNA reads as TGTGCCAGCAGTGAAGCTGGGGGGGCTGGCTACACCTTC.

CDR3 in DNA: TGTGCCAGCAGCTTATTCGGGGGGCGAGAGACCCAGTACTTC. Residues: CASSLFGGRETQYF. The chain couples TRBV7-2 to TRBJ2-5, with a weak D call TRBD2 (7 bases). The length of the CDR3 is 14 residues. Germline lookup yields CDR1 SGHTA and CDR2 FQGNSA. V lost 2 bases to trimming and J lost 4 bases, with 11 bases between them.

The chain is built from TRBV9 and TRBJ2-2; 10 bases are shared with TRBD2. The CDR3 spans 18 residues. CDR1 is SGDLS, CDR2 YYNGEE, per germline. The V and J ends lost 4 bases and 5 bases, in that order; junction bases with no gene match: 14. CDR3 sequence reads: CASSSRGSGGATTGELFF. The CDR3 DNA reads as TGTGCCAGCAGCTCCCGGGGGAGCGGGGGGGCCACTACCGGGGAGCTGTTTTTT.

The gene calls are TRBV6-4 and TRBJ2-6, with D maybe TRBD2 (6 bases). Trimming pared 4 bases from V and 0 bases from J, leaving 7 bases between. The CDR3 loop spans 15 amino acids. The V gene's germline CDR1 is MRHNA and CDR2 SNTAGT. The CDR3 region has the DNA TGTGCCAGCAGTGGCGGGAACTCTGGGGCCAACGTCCTGACTTTC. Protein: CASSGGNSGANVLTF.

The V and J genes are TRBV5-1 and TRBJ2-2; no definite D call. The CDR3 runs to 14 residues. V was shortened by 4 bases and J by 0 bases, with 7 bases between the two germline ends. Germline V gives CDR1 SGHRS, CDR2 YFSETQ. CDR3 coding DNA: TGCGCCAGCAGCGAAGAGTCGAACACCGGGGAGCTGTTTTTT. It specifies CASSEESNTGELFF.

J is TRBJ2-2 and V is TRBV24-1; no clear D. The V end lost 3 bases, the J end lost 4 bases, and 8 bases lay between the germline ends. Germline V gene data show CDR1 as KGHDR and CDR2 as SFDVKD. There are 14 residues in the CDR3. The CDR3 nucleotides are TGTGCCACCAGTGATACCTCGGGCACCGGGGAGCTGTTTTTT. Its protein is CATSDTSGTGELFF.

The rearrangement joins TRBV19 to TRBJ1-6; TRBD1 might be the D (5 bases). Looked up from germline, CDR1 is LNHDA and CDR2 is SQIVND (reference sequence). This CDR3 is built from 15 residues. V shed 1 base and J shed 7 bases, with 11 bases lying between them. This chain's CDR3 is CASSIGATVNSPLHF. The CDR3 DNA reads TGTGCCAGTAGTATAGGCGCGACAGTGAATTCACCCCTCCACTTT.

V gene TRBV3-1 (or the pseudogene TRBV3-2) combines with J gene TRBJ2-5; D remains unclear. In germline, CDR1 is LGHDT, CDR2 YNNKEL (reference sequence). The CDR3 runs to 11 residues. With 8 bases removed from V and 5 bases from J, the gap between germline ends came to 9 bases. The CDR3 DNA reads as TGTGCCAGCGCCCACCGGGAGACCCAGTACTTC. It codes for CASAHRETQYF.

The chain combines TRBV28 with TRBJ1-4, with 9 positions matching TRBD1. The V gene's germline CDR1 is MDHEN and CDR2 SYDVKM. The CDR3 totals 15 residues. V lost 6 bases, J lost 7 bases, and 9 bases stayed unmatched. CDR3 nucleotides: TGTGCCAGCAGGTGGACAGGGGTTGGCGGTGAAAAACTGTTTTTT. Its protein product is CASRWTGVGGEKLFF.

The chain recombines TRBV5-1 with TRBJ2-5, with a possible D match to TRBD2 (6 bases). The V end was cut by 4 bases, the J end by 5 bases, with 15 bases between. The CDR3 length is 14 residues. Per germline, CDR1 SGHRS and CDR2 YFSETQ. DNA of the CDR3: TGCGCCAGCAGCCCCGTCGGGGCGGGGGAGACCCAGTACTTC. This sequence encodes CASSPVGAGETQYF.

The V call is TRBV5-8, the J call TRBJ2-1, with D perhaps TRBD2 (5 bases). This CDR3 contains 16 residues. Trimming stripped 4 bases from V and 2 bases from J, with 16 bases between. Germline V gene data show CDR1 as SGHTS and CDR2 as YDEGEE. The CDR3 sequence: CASSGKTPEAYNEQFF. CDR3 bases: TGTGCCAGCAGCGGAAAGACTCCGGAGGCCTACAATGAGCAGTTCTTC.

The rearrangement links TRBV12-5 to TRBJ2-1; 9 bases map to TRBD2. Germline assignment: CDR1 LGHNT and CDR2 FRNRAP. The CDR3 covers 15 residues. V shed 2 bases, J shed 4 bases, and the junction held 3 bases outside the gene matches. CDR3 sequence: CASGLSSGEYNEQFF. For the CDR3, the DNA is TGTGCTAGTGGTTTGTCTAGCGGGGAGTACAATGAGCAGTTCTTC. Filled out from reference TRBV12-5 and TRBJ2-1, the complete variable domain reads DARVTQTPRHKVTEMGQEVTMRCQPILGHNTVFWYRQTMMQGLELLAYFRNRAPLDDSGMPKDRFSAEMPDATLATLKIQPSEPRDSAVYFCASGLSSGEYNEQFFGPGTRLTVL.

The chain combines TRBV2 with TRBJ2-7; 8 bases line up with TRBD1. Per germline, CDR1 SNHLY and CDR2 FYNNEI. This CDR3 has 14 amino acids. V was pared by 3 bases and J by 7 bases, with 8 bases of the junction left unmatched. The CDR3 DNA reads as TGTGCCAGCAGTGAGAGGCAGGGGGCCCGAGAGCAGTACTTC. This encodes CASSERQGAREQYF.

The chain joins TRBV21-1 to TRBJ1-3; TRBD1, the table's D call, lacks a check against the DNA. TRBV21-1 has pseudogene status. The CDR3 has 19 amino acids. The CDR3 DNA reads TGTGCCAGCAGCAAAGTAGTACAGGGGGGGCGTAGCTCTGGAAACACCATATATTTT. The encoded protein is CASSKVVQGGRSSGNTIYF.

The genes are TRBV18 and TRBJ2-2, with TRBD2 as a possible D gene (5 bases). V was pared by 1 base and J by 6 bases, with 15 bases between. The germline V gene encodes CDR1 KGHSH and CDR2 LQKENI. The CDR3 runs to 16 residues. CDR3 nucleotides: TGTGCCAGCTCACCACGCTCGGCAGCGGACGCCGGGGAGCTGTTTTTT. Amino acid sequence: CASSPRSAADAGELFF.

As DNA, the CDR3 is TGTGCCAGCAGCCTATTACAGGGGGTAACGAACACTGAAGCTTTCTTT. As protein: CASSLLQGVTNTEAFF. The genes are TRBV5-5 and TRBJ1-1, with 8 bases lining up with TRBD1. Germline V CDR1 and CDR2: SGHKS, YYEKEE (reference sequence). The CDR3 is 16 amino acids. Trimming removed 4 bases from V and 1 base from J; junction bases left unmatched: 9.

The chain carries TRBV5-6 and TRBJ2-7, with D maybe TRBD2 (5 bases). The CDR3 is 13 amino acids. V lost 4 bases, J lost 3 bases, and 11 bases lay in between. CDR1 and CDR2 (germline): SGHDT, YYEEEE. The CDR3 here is CASSETGSYEQYV. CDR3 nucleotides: TGTGCCAGCAGCGAGACGGGGAGCTACGAGCAGTACGTC.

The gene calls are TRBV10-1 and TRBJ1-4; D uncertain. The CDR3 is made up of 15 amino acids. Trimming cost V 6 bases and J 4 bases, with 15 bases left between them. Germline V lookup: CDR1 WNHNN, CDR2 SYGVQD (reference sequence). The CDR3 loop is CASSKDGGDNEKLFF. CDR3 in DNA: TGCGCCAGCAGCAAAGACGGCGGAGATAATGAAAAACTGTTTTTT.

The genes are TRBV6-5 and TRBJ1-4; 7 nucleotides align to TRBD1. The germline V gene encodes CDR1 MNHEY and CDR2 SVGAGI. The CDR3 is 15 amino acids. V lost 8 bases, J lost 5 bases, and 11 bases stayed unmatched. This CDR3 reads CASGLLRDRNEKLFF. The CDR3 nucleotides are TGTGCCAGCGGCCTCCTCCGGGACAGAAATGAAAAACTGTTTTTT.

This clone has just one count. This CDR3 reads CASKPGVDDYGYTF. The CDR3 nucleotides are TGTGCCAGCAAACCGGGGGTAGATGACTATGGCTACACCTTC. The chain couples TRBV6-6 to TRBJ1-2; D is perhaps TRBD1 (5 bases). Trimming stripped 7 bases from V and 3 bases from J, with 15 bases between. This CDR3 is built from 14 residues. CDR1 MNHNY and CDR2 SVGAGI come from the germline V gene (reference sequence).

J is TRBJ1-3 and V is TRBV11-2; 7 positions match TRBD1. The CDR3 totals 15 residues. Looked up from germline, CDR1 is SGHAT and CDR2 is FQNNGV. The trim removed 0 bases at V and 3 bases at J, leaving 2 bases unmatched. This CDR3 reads CASSLEGTVGNTIYF. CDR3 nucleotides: TGTGCCAGCAGCTTAGAAGGGACAGTTGGAAACACCATATATTTT.

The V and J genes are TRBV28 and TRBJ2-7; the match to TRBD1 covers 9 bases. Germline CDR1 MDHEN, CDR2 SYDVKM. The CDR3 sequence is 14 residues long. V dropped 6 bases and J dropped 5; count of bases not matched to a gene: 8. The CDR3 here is CASRGGTGLNEQYV. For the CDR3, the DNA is TGTGCCAGCAGGGGGGGGACAGGGTTAAACGAGCAGTACGTC.

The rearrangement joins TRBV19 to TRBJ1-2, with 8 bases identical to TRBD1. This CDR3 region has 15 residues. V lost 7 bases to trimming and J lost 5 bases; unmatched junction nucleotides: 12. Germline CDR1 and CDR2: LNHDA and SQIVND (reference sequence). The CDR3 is CASIPVAGGVYGYTF. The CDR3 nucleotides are TGTGCCAGTATTCCCGTCGCAGGGGGCGTGTATGGCTACACCTTC.

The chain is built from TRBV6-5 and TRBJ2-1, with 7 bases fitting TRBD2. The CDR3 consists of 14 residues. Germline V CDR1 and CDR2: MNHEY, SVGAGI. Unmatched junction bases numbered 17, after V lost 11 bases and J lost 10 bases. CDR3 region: CAALSYGGLGEQFF. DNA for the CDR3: TGTGCCGCCCTGTCTTATGGAGGACTAGGGGAGCAGTTCTTC.